These 2 T cell receptor beta chains were all obtained from the same sample, sequenced in a study of blood T cell repertoires in COVID-19. Sequencing was performed with immunoSEQ multiplex PCR; in TCRdb, only in-frame clones are kept and a portion is missing. The profile covers about 190,000 clones, with around 80% appearing a single time and around 2.8% taken by the ten largest. Sequenced sample: peripheral blood. The receptors were gathered from an elderly woman with active or convalescent COVID-19.

The V and J genes are TRBV3-1 (or the pseudogene TRBV3-2) and TRBJ1-2; the match to TRBD1 covers 7 bases. In germline, CDR1 is LGHDT, CDR2 YNNKEL (reference sequence). J was trimmed by 5 bases and V by 0 bases; bases with no gene match: 3. This CDR3 region has 14 residues. In nucleotides, the CDR3 is TGTGCCAGCAGCCAAGATCGGGACAGATATGGCTACACCTTC. It specifies CASSQDRDRYGYTF.

This clone was seen only once. The chain is built from TRBV12-3 or TRBV12-4 and TRBJ2-3; TRBD1 might be the D (5 bases). V was pared by 6 bases and J by 3 bases, with 7 bases between. This CDR3 contains 12 residues. CDR3 in amino acids: CASSAGTDTQYF. In nucleotides, the CDR3 is TGTGCCAGCAGCGCAGGGACAGATACGCAGTATTTT.